The 3 T cell receptor beta chains reported below all come from one sample, sequenced in a study of immune cell composition in non-small cell lung cancer. The protocol was immunoSEQ multiplex PCR, while the TCRdb copy is restricted to in-frame clones and leaves out a portion. The data hold some 13,000 clones, with approximately 70% observed a single time. Sequencing was carried out using lung tumor tissue. These receptors were obtained from a human donor with non-small cell lung cancer.

The J gene is TRBJ1-2, the V gene TRBV4-2; D is possibly TRBD1 (5 bases). The V end was cut by 1 base, the J end by 2 bases, with 20 bases between. The CDR3 has 18 residues. Germline V CDR1 and CDR2: LGHNA, YNFKEQ. CDR3 amino acids: CASSQVSGREGLNYGYTF. The DNA for the CDR3 is TGTGCCAGCAGCCAAGTTTCAGGGAGGGAAGGCCTAAACTATGGCTACACCTTC.

CDR3 protein: CASSPRTPQGTEAFF. CDR3 DNA sequence: TGTGCCAGCAGCCCGAGGACTCCCCAAGGGACTGAAGCTTTCTTT. The rearrangement uses TRBV28 and TRBJ1-1; no reliable D call. The CDR3 totals 15 residues. The V gene's germline CDR1 is MDHEN and CDR2 SYDVKM. V lost 6 bases to trimming and J lost 5 bases, with 19 bases between them.

V usage is TRBV7-2 and J usage is TRBJ2-3; 9 nucleotides line up with TRBD1. In germline, CDR1 is SGHTA, CDR2 FQGNSA. The trim removed 5 bases at V and 3 bases at J, leaving 3 bases unmatched. CDR3 length: 14 amino acids. Here the CDR3 reads CASSQDRGTDTQYF. The CDR3 bases are TGTGCCAGCAGCCAGGACAGGGGAACAGATACGCAGTATTTT.